Listed below are T cell receptor beta chains from one sample, sequenced in a study of response to subunit inactivated influenza vaccine. MiXCR, run by TCRdb on the RT-PCR reads, gives a single entry per CDR3 protein. The table lists 500,000 to 600,000 distinct CDR3 sequences, approximately 14% of them singletons. The specimen was PBMCs from blood, collected approximately 13 days after vaccination. The receptors shown here come from a man between 50 and 59 years old who received an inactivated influenza vaccine. CDR3s include the opening cysteine and the closing phenylalanine or tryptophan. A D gene is named only where the DNA matches it firmly. Some rows mark clone size as missing; the rest say once, few, many or name a class of expanded clone.

-	TRBV10-3	TRBJ2-5	TRBD1	TGTGCCACTTGGGACAGGGGAAAGACCCAGTACTTC	CATWDRGKTQYF
many	TRBV4-3	TRBJ2-1	TRBD2	TGCGCCAGCAGCCAGGGGAGTGCGGGAGGGTACAATGAGCAGTTCTTC	CASSQGSAGGYNEQFF
many	TRBV5-4	TRBJ2-7	-	TGTGCCAGCCAAGGTGGAACCCACGAGCAGTACTTC	CASQGGTHEQYF
few	TRBV5-1	TRBJ1-1	-	TGCGCCAGCAGCTTGAGGGAAGATGGGCTGTTGAACACTGAAGCTTTCTTT	CASSLREDGLLNTEAFF
-	TRBV7-3	TRBJ2-2	TRBD2	TGTGCCAGCAGCTTGGTGTCGACTAGCGGGATCCGGAGCACCGGGGAGCTGTTTTTT	CASSLVSTSGIRSTGELFF
-	TRBV5-1	TRBJ2-3	-	TGCGCCAGCAGCGGGGGCTGGACGAGAGATACGCAGTATTTT	CASSGGWTRDTQYF
few	TRBV7-2	TRBJ2-7	TRBD1	TGTGCCAGCAGCTCTGACAGGGTCTACGAGCAGTACTTC	CASSSDRVYEQYF
-	TRBV2	TRBJ2-3	TRBD2	TGTGCCAGCAGTAAAGGACTAGCGGGAGTAGATACGCAGTATTTT	CASSKGLAGVDTQYF
few	TRBV30	TRBJ1-6	-	TGTGCCTGGAAACAGGGTAGGGAATCACCCCTCCACTTT	CAWKQGRESPLHF
-	TRBV24-1	TRBJ1-5	-	TGTGCCACCAGTGATTCCCGTGCGGGTGGGGGCAATCAGCCCCAGCATTTT	CATSDSRAGGGNQPQHF
few	TRBV12-3/TRBV12-4	TRBJ2-7	TRBD2	TGTGCCAGCAGCGGGACTAGCGGGGGGGCGCCCTACGAGCAGTACTTC	CASSGTSGGAPYEQYF
-	TRBV20-1	TRBJ2-1	TRBD1	TGCAGTGCTAAGACAGGGTCAACCTACAATGAGCAGTTCTTC	CSAKTGSTYNEQFF
-	TRBV12-3/TRBV12-4	TRBJ1-5	-	TGTGCCAGCAGTTTATCCTCCGGGTACGGCCAGCCCCAGCATTTT	CASSLSSGYGQPQHF
once	TRBV4-3	TRBJ2-7	-	TGCGCCAGCAGCCAAGATCGGAGCCCAGCCTACGAGCAGTACTTC	CASSQDRSPAYEQYF
-	TRBV20-1	TRBJ1-6	-	TGCAGTGCTAGAGTGCCGGGAATGGCTTCACCCCTCCACTTT	CSARVPGMASPLHF
many	TRBV5-1	TRBJ2-5	-	TGCGCCAGCAGCTCCCACGAGGTAGGGAAGACCCAGTACTTC	CASSSHEVGKTQYF
few	TRBV15	TRBJ1-1	-	TGTGCCACCAGCAGAGATTTCGGGGGCAACACTGAAGCTTTCTTT	CATSRDFGGNTEAFF
-	TRBV6-5	TRBJ2-5	TRBD2	TGTGCCAGCAGTTACACGGGACTAGCGGGGGGTCAGACCCAGTACTTC	CASSYTGLAGGQTQYF
-	TRBV10-3	TRBJ2-1	-	TGTGCCATCAGTACCGACAGCCAAGACAATGAGCAGTTCTTC	CAISTDSQDNEQFF
few	TRBV25-1	TRBJ2-5	-	TGTGCCAGCAGTGAGCCCCCTACGGGGGAGACCCAGTACTTC	CASSEPPTGETQYF
few	TRBV7-7	TRBJ1-1	TRBD1	TGTGCCAGCAGCCCACTGACAGGGGGAAACACTGAAGCTTTCTTT	CASSPLTGGNTEAFF
few	TRBV2	TRBJ1-5	-	TGTGCCAGCAGTGGCGATTTAATCAAGAATCAGCCCCAGCATTTT	CASSGDLIKNQPQHF
many	TRBV12-3/TRBV12-4	TRBJ2-7	-	TGTGCCAGCAGTTCTGGCGCCCACGAGCAGTACTTC	CASSSGAHEQYF
-	TRBV23-1	TRBJ1-5	-	TGCGCCAGCCAGAGAAGAAGAAATAGCAATCAGCCCCAGCATTTT	CASQRRRNSNQPQHF
-	TRBV7-8	TRBJ1-4	-	TGTGCCAGCAGAGAATCTCCGAGGGGGGAAAAACTGTTTTTT	CASRESPRGEKLFF
few	TRBV3-1	TRBJ2-2	-	TGTGCCAGCAGCCAAGGCCGGAACCGGGTCACCGGGGAGCTGTTTTTT	CASSQGRNRVTGELFF